This T cell receptor beta chain was recorded in a study of beta chain features in type 1 diabetes. Findings and caveats of the study: In every one of the four CD4+ subsets, TCRB CDR3s were moderately but significantly shorter in Type 1 diabetes patients. Type 1 diabetes patients had fewer VDJ junction insertions and more deletions.

Every bit of the isolated RNA underwent reverse transcription, so sequencing read expressed TCRB transcripts. Here immunoSEQ multiplex PCR was the method, and the copy in TCRdb shows in-frame clones only, minus some. This sample yields some 660,000 clones, of which about 14% are seen a single time; nearly 0.04% belongs to the top ten. V was clipped by 0 bases and J by 4 bases, with 7 bases between them. Germline V CDR1 and CDR2: MNHEY, SMNVEV (reference sequence). This CDR3 has 14 amino acids. There are a few counts of this clone. The antigen is undetermined. Averaging roughly 120 mL, one heparinised blood draw came from each individual donor.

The sample comprised naive CD4+ T cells from blood. The TCR comes from a man between 18 and 35 years old with type 1 diabetes. This chain joins TRBV27 and TRBJ2-1, with unresolved D. The CDR3 loop is CASSLSYDYNEQFF. The DNA for the CDR3 is TGTGCCAGCAGTTTATCCTACGATTACAATGAGCAGTTCTTC.